Sequencing of this T cell receptor beta chain was carried out in a study of control samples from healthy donors and cancer patients. TCRdb's copy holds only in-frame clones and misses some; the assay was immunoSEQ multiplex PCR. The sample records 110,000 or so clones, under 90% being singletons. This CDR3 contains 14 residues. Trimming pared 5 bases from V and 3 bases from J, leaving 14 bases between. CDR1 GTSNPN and CDR2 SVGIG come from the germline V gene (reference sequence). Sequencing was performed on blood. J is TRBJ1-5 and V is TRBV30; D not resolved. The TCR sequence derives from a woman between 50 and 59 years old in good health. The CDR3 nucleotides are TGTGCCTGGGGCCCCTTCGGGGTCAATCAGCCCCAGCATTTT. The encoded protein is CAWGPFGVNQPQHF.